This T cell receptor beta chain was captured by sequencing in a study of post-analysis software for immune sequencing data. Whole-study findings and limits: In patients, a few TRBV segments were more frequent than in controls, with TRBV5-6, TRBV5-1 and TRBV20-1 among them. Samples prepared in the same batch strongly co-clustered by F measure.

The library was made from cDNA and included unique molecular identifiers. Each CDR3 protein is one row after TCRdb ran MiXCR on the PCR reads. The table includes 380,000 or so distinct CDR3 sequences, about a third detected once. Worth noting for this clonotype: Its antigen remains unidentified.

Trimming took off 5 bases at V and 1 base at J, with 12 bases between the two ends. Germline V gene data show CDR1 as SEHNR and CDR2 as FQNEAQ (reference sequence). This CDR3 has 15 amino acids. Sequencing was done on a sample of blood. This sequence was found in a girl aged 10 to 17 with multiple sclerosis. This chain connects TRBV7-9 to TRBJ1-5; a possible D gene is TRBD1 (5 bases). The CDR3 spells CASSIGGFSNQPQHF. In DNA form, the CDR3 reads TGTGCCAGCAGCATTGGGGGGTTCAGCAATCAGCCCCAGCATTTT.